This record covers a single TCR beta chain. Germline values: CDR1 GTSNPN, CDR2 SVGIG (reference sequence). Deletions cut 2 bases from V and 8 bases from J, with 21 bases between. This CDR3 is built from 15 residues. Original analysis: Reference gene primer amplification in the assay estimated nucleated cell counts. Libraries were prepared by immunoSEQ multiplex PCR; TCRdb keeps only in-frame clonotypes and omits some of them. The V and J calls and clone size were taken over from that table, and D and trimming were inferred from the DNA. The top ten clones hold 1% to 1.5% of a sample with 180,000 or so clones, about 85% of them seen once. The sample is drawn from a study of blood T cell repertoires in COVID-19.

The gene calls are TRBV30 and TRBJ1-2; D perhaps matches TRBD1 (6 bases). The source material was peripheral blood. This TCR was recovered from a man aged 60 to 75 who had recovered from COVID-19. The CDR3 sequence is CAWSPKGPGEYGYTF. In nucleotides, the CDR3 is TGTGCCTGGAGTCCCAAAGGACCAGGGGAATACGGCTACACCTTC.